One and the same sample provided the 22 T cell receptor beta chains below, sequenced in a study of T-cell reconstitution after alpha-beta-depleted transplantation in children. Library preparation (for TCRbeta) was performed with unique molecular identifiers. TCRdb independently ran MiXCR on the PCR reads; one entry per CDR3 protein. The sample has about 72,000 distinct CDR3 sequences, just under 7.5% seen once. This specimen consisted of PBMCs from the stem cell graft donor, obtained from the stem cell graft. The receptors here all came from a human donor who donated a stem cell graft to a child with acute lymphoblastic leukemia.

There are many counts of this clonotype. The chain combines TRBV20-1 with TRBJ1-5; no reliable D call. Germline lookup yields CDR1 DFQATT and CDR2 SNEGSKA (reference sequence). This CDR3 has 13 residues. V was shortened by 3 bases and J by 2 bases, with 8 bases between the two germline ends. As DNA, the CDR3 is TGCAGTGCTAGGGGGTCGGGCAATCAGCCCCAGCATTTT. This encodes CSARGSGNQPQHF.

This clonotype was observed a few times. The chain is built from TRBV5-5 and TRBJ2-3; 9 bases align to TRBD2. Germline trimming cut 2 bases from V and 6 bases from J; bases unmatched to any gene: 10. CDR3 length: 16 amino acids. CDR1 is SGHKS and CDR2 is YYEKEE in the germline V gene (reference sequence). CDR3 residues: CASSFSSGGFGDTQYF. In nucleotides, the CDR3 is TGTGCCAGCAGCTTTAGTAGCGGGGGCTTCGGGGATACGCAGTATTTT.

This clonotype was observed at least ten times. The V call is TRBV7-9, the J call TRBJ2-1; D ambiguous. The CDR3 consists of 15 residues. CDR1 SEHNR and CDR2 FQNEAQ come from the germline V gene (reference sequence). The germline V and J ends were trimmed by 0 bases and 0 bases, with 6 bases remaining between them. The CDR3 spells CASSLATSSYNEQFF. In nucleotides, the CDR3 is TGTGCCAGCAGCTTAGCAACGAGCTCCTACAATGAGCAGTTCTTC.

This clonotype came up many times. The chain uses TRBV20-1 and TRBJ2-7, with D tentatively TRBD2 (5 bases). CDR1 DFQATT and CDR2 SNEGSKA come from the germline V gene (reference sequence). This CDR3 has 13 residues. Trimming shortened V by 0 bases and J by 2 bases, and 8 bases separated the two germline ends. CDR3 nucleotide sequence: TGCAGTGCTAGAGATCGGGGTACCTACGAGCAGTACTTC. It specifies CSARDRGTYEQYF.

This clonotype has ten or more counts. The CDR3 loop reads CSARDEERGDQETQYF. Written as DNA, the CDR3 is TGCAGTGCTAGAGATGAGGAGCGGGGGGACCAAGAGACCCAGTACTTC. The V call is TRBV20-1, the J call TRBJ2-5, with TRBD2 matching over 9 bases. The CDR3 extends over 16 amino acids. Germline trimming cut 0 bases from V and 0 bases from J; bases unmatched to any gene: 5. From germline, CDR1 is DFQATT and CDR2 SNEGSKA (reference sequence).

The gene calls are TRBV4-3 and TRBJ1-2; the D gene is possibly TRBD1 (6 bases). Germline V gene sequence: CDR1 LGHNA, CDR2 YSLEER. Trimming left V 4 bases short and J 5 bases short, with 17 bases between. This CDR3 spans 15 amino acids. CDR3 DNA: TGCGCCAGCAGCCCGGATTACCGGGACAAATATGGCTACACCTTC. Amino acid sequence: CASSPDYRDKYGYTF.

This clonotype was seen repeatedly, ten times or more. This chain connects TRBV12-5 to TRBJ2-5; no clear D. Germline assignment: CDR1 LGHNT and CDR2 FRNRAP. The CDR3 has 12 residues. Between the trimmed V and J ends, which lost 2 bases and 4 bases, there was a span of 5 bases. The CDR3 loop reads CASGLSGETQYF. CDR3 bases: TGTGCTAGTGGTTTGAGTGGAGAGACCCAGTACTTC.

Ten or more counts support this clonotype. Here the CDR3 DNA reads TGCGCCAGCAGCTTAGTATCGGGGTCTTCCTACGAGCAGTACTTC. Residues: CASSLVSGSSYEQYF. The chain joins TRBV5-1 to TRBJ2-7; a weak D match, TRBD2 (5 bases). The CDR3 is 15 residues long. Trimming stripped 2 bases from V and 1 base from J, with 13 bases between. Germline V gene data show CDR1 as SGHRS and CDR2 as YFSETQ.

The sample holds many counts of this clonotype. The chain is built from TRBV7-2 and TRBJ2-3; possible D gene TRBD2, 5 bases. Trimming pared 5 bases from V and 0 bases from J, leaving 9 bases between. There are 14 residues in the CDR3. The V gene's germline CDR1 is SGHTA and CDR2 FQGNSA. The CDR3 protein is CASSDYLSTDTQYF. In DNA form, the CDR3 reads TGTGCCAGCAGCGACTACCTGAGCACAGATACGCAGTATTTT.

This clonotype was seen many times. The chain is built from TRBV6-2 or TRBV6-3 and TRBJ1-6; D remains ambiguous. V was trimmed by 2 bases and J by 0 bases, leaving 8 bases between them. This CDR3 is 16 amino acids long. The germline V gene has CDR1 MNHEY and CDR2 SVGEGT. The CDR3 DNA reads as TGTGCCAGCAGTTACACCTCGAGCTCCTATAATTCACCCCTCCACTTT. As protein: CASSYTSSSYNSPLHF.

This clonotype was seen at least ten times. As DNA, the CDR3 is TGCAGTGCTCGCCTACCCGGGACAGGGTTAATGGGCGAGCAGTACTTC. Its translation is CSARLPGTGLMGEQYF. This rearrangement joins TRBV20-1 to TRBJ2-7, with 9 bases lining up with TRBD1. This CDR3 is built from 16 residues. Unmatched junction bases numbered 17, after V lost 5 bases and J lost 6 bases. In germline, CDR1 is DFQATT, CDR2 SNEGSKA (reference sequence).

This clonotype was recorded many times. The genes are TRBV5-6 and TRBJ1-2; unclear D gene. V was shortened by 1 base and J by 6 bases, with 7 bases between the two germline ends. The V gene's germline CDR1 is SGHDT and CDR2 YYEEEE. The CDR3 has 12 amino acids. CDR3 sequence (DNA): TGTGCCAGCAGCTTGATGTGGGATGGCTACACCTTC. This sequence encodes CASSLMWDGYTF. The whole variable domain, remainder taken from reference TRBV5-6 and TRBJ1-2, is DAGVTQSPTHLIKTRGQQVTLRCSPKSGHDTVSWYQQALGQGPQFIFQYYEEEERQRGNFPDRFSGHQFPNYSSELNVNALLLGDSALYLCASSLMWDGYTFGSGTRLTVV.

There are a few counts of this clonotype. V gene TRBV4-1 combines with J gene TRBJ1-1, with D maybe TRBD1 (5 bases). There are 12 residues in the CDR3. Germline V gene lookup returns CDR1 MGHRA and CDR2 YSYEKL. Deletions cut 4 bases from V and 12 bases from J, with 15 bases between. CDR3 sequence (DNA): TGCGCCAGCAGCCCCGGGACGGAAGTCACTTTCTTT. It encodes CASSPGTEVTFF.

In this sample, this clonotype turned up once. The rearrangement uses TRBV25-1 and TRBJ2-7, with D hard to call. The CDR3 extends over 13 amino acids. The germline V gene encodes CDR1 MGHDK and CDR2 SYGVNS. Trimming removed 10 bases at V and 3 bases at J, with 16 bases between. The DNA of the CDR3 is TGTGCCATGGGCCCCGGGCCGGGCTACGAGCAGTACTTC. Its protein product is CAMGPGPGYEQYF.

V usage is TRBV20-1 and J usage is TRBJ2-2; D possibly corresponds to TRBD2 (5 bases). In germline, CDR1 is DFQATT, CDR2 SNEGSKA (reference sequence). V was clipped by 0 bases and J by 5 bases, with 10 bases between them. The CDR3 consists of 14 residues. The CDR3 DNA sequence: TGCAGTGCTAGAGATTTTCGGGATACCGGGGAGCTGTTTTTT. It encodes CSARDFRDTGELFF.

The CDR3: CASREGFGGNQPQHF. The CDR3 DNA follows: TGTGCCAGTAGAGAGGGGTTTGGGGGCAATCAGCCCCAGCATTTT. The chain has TRBV19 and TRBJ1-5, with D possibly TRBD1 on 5 matching bases. V dropped 6 bases and J dropped 2 bases, with 14 bases sitting between them. Germline lookup yields CDR1 LNHDA and CDR2 SQIVND (reference sequence). The CDR3 is made up of 15 amino acids. The complete variable domain, with remaining parts taken from reference TRBV19 and TRBJ1-5, reads DGGITQSPKYLFRKEGQNVTLSCEQNLNHDAMYWYRQDPGQGLRLIYYSQIVNDFQKGDIAEGYSVSREKKESFPLTVTSAQKNPTAFYLCASREGFGGNQPQHFGDGTRLSIL.

This clonotype was counted many times. The V call is TRBV11-3, the J call TRBJ2-2, with a possible D match to TRBD1 (6 bases). This CDR3 is built from 14 residues. Trimming cost V 6 bases and J 4 bases, with 12 bases left between them. Germline assignment: CDR1 SGHNT and CDR2 YENEEA. CDR3 protein: CASRPQGTTGELFF. The CDR3 DNA reads TGTGCCAGCAGACCCCAGGGGACCACCGGGGAGCTGTTTTTT.

This clonotype was observed many times. This rearrangement joins TRBV5-1 to TRBJ2-2; D may be TRBD1 or TRBD2 (6 bases each). The CDR3 totals 14 residues. Germline CDR1 and CDR2: SGHRS and YFSETQ. Trimming removed 0 bases at V and 6 bases at J, with 9 bases between. The CDR3 protein is CASSLDGGPGELFF. CDR3 bases: TGCGCCAGCAGCTTGGACGGGGGCCCCGGGGAGCTGTTTTTT.

At least ten counts were recorded for this clonotype. The V call is TRBV21-1, the J call TRBJ2-1. TRBV21-1 is shown as a pseudogene. The CDR3 totals 14 residues. DNA for the CDR3: TGTGCCAGCACCCCAGTTCATAGGTTGGTTGAGCAGTTCTTC. Protein sequence: CASTPVHRLVEQFF.

This clonotype was picked up many times. The V and J genes are TRBV6-2 or TRBV6-3 and TRBJ1-3; 8 positions agree with TRBD1. The CDR3 consists of 14 residues. With 7 bases clipped from V and 4 bases from J, the junction kept 6 bases outside the gene matches. The germline V gene encodes CDR1 MNHEY and CDR2 SVGEGT. The DNA for the CDR3 is TGTGCCAGCAACACTGGGACAGGAGGAAACACCATATATTTT. This sequence encodes CASNTGTGGNTIYF.

This clonotype appeared a few times. The rearrangement uses TRBV2 and TRBJ2-2; D possibly uses TRBD1 or TRBD2 (5 bases each). The V end lost 7 bases, the J end lost 0 bases, and 9 bases lay between the germline ends. Germline V gene sequence: CDR1 SNHLY, CDR2 FYNNEI. The CDR3 runs to 14 residues. In DNA form, the CDR3 reads TGTGCCAGCAAGACGGGGCCGAACACCGGGGAGCTGTTTTTT. Translation: CASKTGPNTGELFF.

This chain joins TRBV6-1 and TRBJ2-7; tentatively, D is TRBD2 (6 bases). The CDR3 spans 13 residues. The ends were cut back, 4 bases at V and 2 bases at J, with 9 bases in the middle. Germline CDR1 is MNHNS and CDR2 is SASEGT. The CDR3 DNA follows: TGTGCCAGCAGTGCGGGAGCAACCTACGAGCAGTACTTC. Translation: CASSAGATYEQYF.